Listed here is a single T cell receptor beta chain. What it binds is not known. A much larger clone is a single base away; this may be a read error. The CDR3 end shows no conserved phenylalanine or tryptophan, and so a read error is likely. This CDR3 is built from 15 residues. The V gene's germline CDR1 is MNHNS and CDR2 SASEGT. V dropped 7 bases and J dropped 0; count of bases not matched to a gene: 6. The data belong to a study of CD8+CD57+ T cells in acquired aplastic anemia. Study background: Mean yield of DNA from sorted CD4+ and CD8+ cells was about 3.2 ug. Around 10 million reads were obtained on average for healthy donor CD4+ cells.

TCR beta VDJ and CDR3 were profiled, and genomic DNA was the template. TCRdb re-derived calls from the reads in MiXCR, one entry per CDR3 protein. The repertoire consists of about 150,000 distinct CDR3 sequences, with around 41% occurring once and the leading ten covering roughly 8.1%. Study-level results: Patients and healthy controls showed no significant CD8+ Simpson's diversity difference. In common between the patients and the controls were twenty-nine CD8+ CDR3 sequences.

The sequence derives from a human donor in good health, serving as a control. The material sequenced was sorted CD4+, CD8+, or CD8+CD57+ T cells (not recorded which) from PBMCs. This chain connects TRBV6-1 to TRBJ1-5; 7 positions match TRBD1. CDR3 DNA: TGTGCCAGCACCCAGACAGGGAATAGCAATCAGCCCCAGCATCTT. Protein sequence: CASTQTGNSNQPQHL.